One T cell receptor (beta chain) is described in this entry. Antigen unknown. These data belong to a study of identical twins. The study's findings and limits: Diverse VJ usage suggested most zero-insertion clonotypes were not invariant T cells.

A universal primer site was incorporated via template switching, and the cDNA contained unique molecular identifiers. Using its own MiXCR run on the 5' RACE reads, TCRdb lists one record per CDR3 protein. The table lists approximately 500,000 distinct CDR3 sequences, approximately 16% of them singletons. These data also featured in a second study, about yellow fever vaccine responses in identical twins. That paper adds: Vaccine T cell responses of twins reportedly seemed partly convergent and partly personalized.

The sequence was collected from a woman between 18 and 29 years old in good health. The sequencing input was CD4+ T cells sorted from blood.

CDR3 DNA sequence: TGCGCCAGCAGCTTGGGCACCTCGACAGGGGGCCAAGAGACCCAGTACTTC. Translating it yields CASSLGTSTGGQETQYF. The chain has TRBV5-1 and TRBJ2-5; 9 bases line up with TRBD1. The germline CDR1 and CDR2 sequences are SGHRS and YFSETQ. The CDR3 extends over 17 amino acids. V lost 0 bases to trimming and J lost 1 base; unmatched junction nucleotides: 7.